Listed below are T cell receptor beta chains from one sample, sequenced in a study of blood T cells in healthy people across ages. Using its own MiXCR run on the 5' RACE reads, TCRdb lists one record per CDR3 protein. The sample carries about 940,000 distinct CDR3 sequences, about 48% recorded once. Material for sequencing was blood. All receptors come from a man aged 30-40 years in good health. CDR3s include the opening cysteine and the closing phenylalanine or tryptophan. A D gene is named only where the DNA matches it firmly. Size values are once, few and many counts, or a class for expanded clones, and some rows have none.

d_gene	abundance	v_gene	j_gene	CDR3aa	CDR3nt
NA	NA	TRBV28	TRBJ2-3	CASSFTVRQYF	TGTGCCAGCAGTTTCACCGTCAGGCAGTATTTT
NA	NA	TRBV7-2	TRBJ2-7	CASSLGTVVSGEQYF	TGTGCCAGCAGCTTAGGAACTGTGGTCTCGGGCGAGCAGTACTTC
TRBD1	NA	TRBV27	TRBJ1-2	CASRDRGELYGYTF	TGTGCCAGCAGAGACAGGGGGGAACTCTATGGCTACACCTTC
NA	few	TRBV4-1	TRBJ1-1	CASSQGPSMNTEAFF	TGCGCCAGCAGCCAAGGGCCGTCCATGAACACTGAAGCTTTCTTT
NA	NA	TRBV7-2	TRBJ2-5	CASSSSTIRETQYF	TGTGCCAGCAGCTCCTCGACGATTCGGGAGACCCAGTACTTC
TRBD1	once	TRBV12-3/TRBV12-4	TRBJ1-2	CANAGGDYGYTF	TGTGCCAATGCAGGGGGGGACTATGGCTACACCTTC
NA	many	TRBV28	TRBJ1-2	CASSPLYTF	TGTGCCAGCAGCCCACTCTACACCTTC
NA	NA	TRBV12-3/TRBV12-4	TRBJ2-7	CASSAGDRPYEQYF	TGCGCCAGCAGCGCGGGGGACAGACCCTACGAGCAGTACTTC
TRBD2	once	TRBV7-9	TRBJ2-3	CASSLATSGMWDTQYF	TGTGCCAGCAGCTTAGCTACTAGCGGGATGTGGGATACGCAGTATTTT
NA	once	TRBV6-6	TRBJ1-1	CASSSGQWNTEAFF	TGTGCCAGCAGTTCAGGACAATGGAACACTGAAGCTTTCTTT
NA	NA	TRBV4-3	TRBJ1-2	CASSQVDMELSYGYTF	TGCGCCAGCAGCCAAGTCGACATGGAGTTGAGCTATGGCTACACCTTC
NA	NA	TRBV7-9	TRBJ2-6	CASSLDIPGANVLTF	TGTGCCAGCAGCTTAGACATCCCTGGGGCCAACGTCCTGACTTTC
NA	NA	TRBV6-1	TRBJ1-1	CASSDIGRVNTEAFF	TGTGCCAGCAGTGATATCGGCAGGGTAAACACTGAAGCTTTCTTT
NA	few	TRBV5-1	TRBJ2-5	CASGHEGRQETQYF	TGCGCCAGCGGACACGAGGGACGACAAGAGACCCAGTACTTC
TRBD1	NA	TRBV10-3	TRBJ1-5	CAISTQGGQPQHF	TGTGCCATCAGTACCCAGGGGGGTCAGCCCCAGCATTTT
NA	few	TRBV9	TRBJ2-3	CASSVVSSSTDTQYF	TGTGCCAGCAGCGTAGTCTCATCAAGCACAGATACGCAGTATTTT
TRBD1	NA	TRBV28	TRBJ2-5	CAIRQDRGPETQYF	TGTGCCATTCGTCAGGACAGGGGGCCAGAGACCCAGTACTTC
NA	once	TRBV7-8	TRBJ2-2	CASSLFQGNTGELFF	TGTGCCAGCAGCTTATTTCAGGGTAACACCGGGGAGCTGTTTTTT
TRBD1	NA	TRBV6-2/TRBV6-3	TRBJ2-7	CASSYSATGAYEQYF	TGTGCCAGCAGTTACTCCGCGACAGGGGCCTACGAGCAGTACTTC
NA	NA	TRBV6-1	TRBJ2-5	CASVGKAQETQYF	TGTGCCAGCGTGGGAAAGGCCCAAGAGACCCAGTACTTC
NA	NA	TRBV18	TRBJ2-7	CASSPTSIRDEQYF	TGTGCCAGCTCACCTACTAGCATCCGGGACGAGCAGTACTTC
NA	NA	TRBV9	TRBJ1-3	CASSVRDVNGNTIYF	TGTGCCAGCAGCGTCCGGGATGTAAATGGAAACACCATATATTTT
NA	NA	TRBV20-1	TRBJ2-3	CSASGGRITDTQYF	TGCAGTGCTAGCGGGGGCCGCATCACAGATACGCAGTATTTT
NA	NA	TRBV9	TRBJ1-5	CASSETDTYQPQHF	TGTGCCAGCAGCGAGACAGACACCTATCAGCCCCAGCATTTT
TRBD2	NA	TRBV3-1	TRBJ2-1	CASSQAGTSGGSQRQFF	TGTGCCAGCAGCCAAGCAGGGACTAGCGGGGGCTCTCAAAGGCAGTTCTTC
NA	few	TRBV7-2	TRBJ2-7	CASRSWGTVSYEQYF	TGTGCCAGCAGGAGTTGGGGCACCGTGTCCTACGAGCAGTACTTC
NA	few	TRBV29-1	TRBJ1-5	CSVEGVRVVSNQPQHF	TGCAGCGTTGAAGGGGTACGGGTTGTTTCCAATCAGCCCCAGCATTTT
NA	NA	TRBV20-1	TRBJ2-7	CSASGWGPTNEQYF	TGCAGTGCTTCCGGGTGGGGGCCGACCAACGAGCAGTACTTC
TRBD1	NA	TRBV10-3	TRBJ2-7	CAISGDRDRVYEQYF	TGTGCCATCAGTGGCGACCGGGACAGGGTCTACGAGCAGTACTTC
NA	few	TRBV12-3/TRBV12-4	TRBJ1-1	CASSLAGWEDTEAFF	TGTGCCAGCAGTTTAGCAGGGTGGGAGGACACTGAAGCTTTCTTT
NA	once	TRBV11-1	TRBJ2-2	CASTPRGANTGELFF	TGTGCCAGCACGCCCAGGGGGGCGAACACCGGGGAGCTGTTTTTT
TRBD1	many	TRBV10-3	TRBJ2-3	CAISVTGDGDTQYF	TGTGCCATCAGTGTGACAGGGGATGGGGATACGCAGTATTTT
TRBD1	NA	TRBV3-1	TRBJ1-1	CASSPITGGGTEAFF	TGTGCCAGCAGCCCCATTACAGGGGGCGGAACTGAAGCTTTCTTT
TRBD2	NA	TRBV20-1	TRBJ2-1	CSAPRAGEKANEQFF	TGCAGTGCTCCGCGGGCGGGGGAGAAAGCCAATGAGCAGTTCTTC
NA	NA	TRBV9	TRBJ2-5	CANSASGTPRAETQYF	TGTGCCAACAGCGCTTCCGGGACTCCGAGGGCAGAGACCCAGTACTTC
TRBD1	once	TRBV3-1	TRBJ1-6	CASSHGTGTGNSPLHF	TGTGCCAGCAGCCACGGTACCGGGACAGGGAATTCACCCCTCCACTTT
NA	few	TRBV6-5	TRBJ2-7	CASSYSQGYEQYF	TGTGCCAGCAGTTACTCGCAGGGCTACGAGCAGTACTTC
NA	NA	TRBV9	TRBJ2-7	CASSVDGEAYEQYF	TGTGCCAGCAGCGTCGACGGGGAGGCCTACGAGCAGTACTTC
NA	few	TRBV20-1	TRBJ2-7	CSARGGARDYEQYF	TGCAGTGCTAGAGGGGGAGCCAGAGATTACGAGCAGTACTTC
NA	NA	TRBV9	TRBJ2-7	CASSVSGDSARNEQYF	TGTGCCAGCAGCGTATCTGGGGACTCGGCGAGGAACGAGCAGTACTTC
TRBD2	NA	TRBV9	TRBJ2-1	CASTHDPTSASEQFF	TGTGCCAGCACCCATGACCCCACTAGCGCGAGTGAGCAGTTCTTC
TRBD1	NA	TRBV5-4	TRBJ1-2	CASSLSGQGLYGYTF	TGTGCCAGCAGCTTGTCGGGACAGGGCCTCTATGGCTACACCTTC
NA	few	TRBV29-1	TRBJ2-7	CSVLQADSYEQYF	TGCAGCGTTCTGCAGGCCGACTCCTACGAGCAGTACTTC
NA	few	TRBV27	TRBJ1-5	CASSLTPNNQPQHF	TGTGCCAGCAGTTTGACACCGAACAATCAGCCCCAGCATTTT
NA	few	TRBV4-1	TRBJ1-2	CASSQESPGYGYTF	TGCGCCAGCAGCCAAGAGAGCCCCGGCTATGGCTACACCTTC
NA	few	TRBV20-1	TRBJ2-5	CSAHGGETQYF	TGCAGTGCTCATGGGGGAGAGACCCAGTACTTC
TRBD2	NA	TRBV5-1	TRBJ2-3	CASSPGLAGPKDTQYF	TGCGCCAGCAGTCCGGGACTAGCGGGACCGAAAGATACGCAGTATTTT
NA	few	TRBV7-6	TRBJ2-7	CASSPLGPSDSYEQYF	TGTGCCAGCAGCCCTTTAGGGCCGTCTGATTCCTACGAGCAGTACTTC
NA	few	TRBV7-9	TRBJ2-7	CASSLEVSTSYEQYF	TGTGCCAGCAGCTTAGAGGTGTCTACCTCCTACGAGCAGTACTTC
TRBD1	NA	TRBV7-9	TRBJ2-1	CASSLRSGQGANEQFF	TGTGCCAGCAGCTTAAGGTCAGGGCAGGGGGCTAATGAGCAGTTCTTC
NA	NA	TRBV20-1	TRBJ2-5	CSAREAAEETQYF	TGCAGTGCTAGAGAGGCAGCAGAAGAGACCCAGTACTTC
NA	many	TRBV7-2	TRBJ1-6	CASSLAWGNSPLHF	TGTGCCAGCAGCTTAGCCTGGGGCAATTCACCCCTCCACTTT
NA	NA	TRBV25-1	TRBJ2-7	CASSEYGDSSYEQYF	TGTGCCAGCAGTGAATACGGGGACTCGTCCTACGAGCAGTACTTC
NA	NA	TRBV27	TRBJ2-7	CASSVGPAYEQYF	TGTGCCAGCAGTGTAGGTCCGGCCTACGAGCAGTACTTC
TRBD2	few	TRBV29-1	TRBJ2-7	CSVVPRGTYEQYF	TGCAGCGTTGTACCGCGGGGGACCTACGAGCAGTACTTC